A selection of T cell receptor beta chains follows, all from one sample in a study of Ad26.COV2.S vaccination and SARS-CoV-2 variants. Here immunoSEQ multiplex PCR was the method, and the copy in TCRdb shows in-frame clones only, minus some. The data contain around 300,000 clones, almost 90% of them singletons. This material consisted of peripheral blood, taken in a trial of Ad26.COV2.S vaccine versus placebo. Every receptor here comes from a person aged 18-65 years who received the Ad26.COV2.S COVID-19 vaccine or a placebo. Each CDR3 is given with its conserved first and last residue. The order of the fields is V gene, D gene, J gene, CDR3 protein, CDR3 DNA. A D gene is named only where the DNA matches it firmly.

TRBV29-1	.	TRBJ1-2	CSVEGAVLNYGYTF	TGCAGCGTTGAGGGGGCCGTCTTAAACTATGGCTACACCTTC
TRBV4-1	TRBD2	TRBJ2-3	CASSPRQREGRDTQYF	TGCGCCAGCAGTCCCCGCCAGCGGGAGGGCCGGGATACGCAGTATTTT
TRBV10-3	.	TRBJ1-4	CATSREGEKLFF	TGTGCCACCTCCCGTGAGGGGGAAAAACTGTTTTTT
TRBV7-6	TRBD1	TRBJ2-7	CASSLMGPGTGSQQYF	TGTGCCAGCAGCTTAATGGGGCCAGGGACAGGGAGTCAGCAGTACTTC
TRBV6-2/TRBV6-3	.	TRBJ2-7	CASSYNGASYEQYF	TGTGCCAGCAGTTACAACGGGGCCTCCTACGAGCAGTACTTC
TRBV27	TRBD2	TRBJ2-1	CASSIAGGTYNEQFF	TGTGCCAGCAGTATAGCGGGGGGTACTTACAATGAGCAGTTCTTC
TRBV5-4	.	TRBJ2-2	CASSLGGSNTGELFF	TGTGCCAGCAGCTTGGGGGGATCAAACACCGGGGAGCTGTTTTTT
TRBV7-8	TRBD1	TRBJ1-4	CASSQRQGGRGEKLFF	TGTGCCAGCAGCCAACGGCAGGGGGGAAGAGGTGAAAAACTGTTTTTT
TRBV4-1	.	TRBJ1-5	CASSQVPGGNQPQHF	TGCGCCAGCAGCCAAGTTCCAGGGGGCAATCAGCCCCAGCATTTT
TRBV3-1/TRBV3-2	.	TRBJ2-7	CASSQGAAYEQYF	TGTGCCAGCAGCCAAGGTGCAGCCTACGAGCAGTACTTC
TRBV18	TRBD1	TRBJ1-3	CASSSDRGVSGNTIYF	TGTGCCAGCTCATCCGACAGGGGCGTTTCTGGAAACACCATATATTTT